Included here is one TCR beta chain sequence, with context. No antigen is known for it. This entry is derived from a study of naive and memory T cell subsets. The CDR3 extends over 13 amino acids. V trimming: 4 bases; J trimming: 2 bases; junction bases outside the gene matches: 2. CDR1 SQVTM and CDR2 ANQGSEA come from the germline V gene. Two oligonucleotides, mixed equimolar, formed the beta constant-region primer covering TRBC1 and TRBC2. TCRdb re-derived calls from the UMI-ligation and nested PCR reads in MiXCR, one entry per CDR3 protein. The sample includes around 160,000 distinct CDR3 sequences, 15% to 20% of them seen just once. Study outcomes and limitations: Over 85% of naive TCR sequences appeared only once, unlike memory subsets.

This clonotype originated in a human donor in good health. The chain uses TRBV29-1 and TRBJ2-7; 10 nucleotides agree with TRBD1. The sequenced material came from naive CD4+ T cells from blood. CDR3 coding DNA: TGCAGCGTTGTAGGGACAGGGGCCTACGAGCAGTACTTC. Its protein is CSVVGTGAYEQYF.